The 9 T cell receptor beta chains presented below share a single source sample, sequenced in a study of shared clonotypes between healthy human individuals. Clones were sequenced by immunoSEQ multiplex PCR, and TCRdb holds only the in-frame ones, with some missing. The data hold around 2.1 million clones, with 95% observed a single time. The sample taken for sequencing was naive CD4+ T cells sorted from blood. Subset given: CD45RA+ positively selected. Receptors were obtained from a man between 18 and 29 years old in good health.

This clone was observed once. This rearrangement joins TRBV6-8 to TRBJ2-7, with TRBD1 identical over 7 bases. CDR1 and CDR2 from the germline V gene are MNHGY and SAAAGT. The CDR3 contains 14 residues. After removal of 7 bases from V and 3 bases from J, the junction contained 9 bases not matched to a gene. CDR3 in DNA: TGTGCCAGCAACCGGACAGGTTATAACTACGAGCAGTACTTC. This gives the protein CASNRTGYNYEQYF.

On this clone: One end of the junction varies from germline; a read error may be responsible. The V call is TRBV29-1, the J call TRBJ1-3; D unclear. This CDR3 has 15 amino acids. CDR1 is SQVTM and CDR2 is ANQGSEA in the germline V gene. CDR3 nucleotides: TGCAGCGTTGAAGGGGCCTCCACCTTTGGAAACACCACATATTTT. Amino acids: CSVEGASTFGNTTYF.

V usage is TRBV28 and J usage is TRBJ2-5; the D gene is possibly TRBD2 (9 bases). Between the trimmed V and J ends, which lost 5 bases and 5 bases, there was a span of 18 bases. CDR1 is MDHEN, CDR2 SYDVKM, per germline. The CDR3 has 15 amino acids. The CDR3 protein is CASSTGQAGGETQYF. In DNA, the CDR3 is TGTGCCAGCAGTACGGGACAGGCGGGGGGGGAGACCCAGTACTTC.

This clone was seen only a few times. The chain recombines TRBV9 with TRBJ1-1; D possibly corresponds to TRBD1 (6 bases). Trimming pared 0 bases from V and 1 base from J, leaving 7 bases between. Per the germline V gene, CDR1 is SGDLS and CDR2 is YYNGEE. The CDR3 is 14 residues long. CDR3 residues: CASSVGQANTEAFF. In DNA form, the CDR3 reads TGTGCCAGCAGCGTAGGACAGGCGAACACTGAAGCTTTCTTT.

The chain carries TRBV5-1 and TRBJ1-4, with TRBD1 identical over 8 bases. Per germline, CDR1 SGHRS and CDR2 YFSETQ. This CDR3 spans 15 amino acids. V lost 4 bases to trimming and J lost 5 bases; unmatched junction nucleotides: 7. The CDR3 DNA is TGCGCCAGCAGCAGGACAGGGTATCCGAATGAAAAACTGTTTTTT. Its protein product is CASSRTGYPNEKLFF.

The rearrangement links TRBV27 to TRBJ1-2; D unclear. Trimming removed 2 bases at V and 3 bases at J, with 7 bases between. The CDR3 is 13 residues long. Germline V gives CDR1 MNHEY, CDR2 SMNVEV (reference sequence). CDR3 sequence (DNA): TGTGCCAGCAGTTTAAAGTCAGACTATGGCTACACCTTC. Its protein is CASSLKSDYGYTF.

This chain connects TRBV19 to TRBJ1-1; D remains ambiguous. CDR1 is LNHDA and CDR2 is SQIVND in the germline V gene (reference sequence). V lost 7 bases and J lost 1, with 7 bases in between. The CDR3 has 12 amino acids. Here the CDR3 reads CASKLWNTEAFF. CDR3 bases: TGTGCCAGTAAACTCTGGAACACTGAAGCTTTCTTT.

The V gene is TRBV27, the J gene TRBJ1-1; D is perhaps TRBD1 (6 bases). V lost 4 bases, J lost 4 bases, and 19 bases lay in between. Per the germline V gene, CDR1 is MNHEY and CDR2 is SMNVEV (reference sequence). This CDR3 has 16 amino acids. The CDR3 bases are TGTGCCAGCAGTTCGGCGCGGTCAGGGGTTGGCACTGAAGCTTTCTTT. This translates into CASSSARSGVGTEAFF.

The rearrangement joins TRBV7-8 to TRBJ1-6, with D tentatively TRBD1 (6 bases). Per germline, CDR1 SGHVS and CDR2 FQNEAQ. Trimming took 4 bases from V and 5 from J, leaving 12 bases between them. The CDR3 sequence is 15 residues long. This CDR3 is CASSSQGGDNSPLHF. The CDR3 DNA sequence: TGTGCCAGCAGCTCACAGGGAGGGGATAATTCACCCCTCCACTTT.